These 29 T cell receptor beta chains originate from one sample sequenced in a study of cytomegalovirus exposure and HLA in healthy donors. PCR employed 60 Vbeta and 13 Jbeta primers. This table comes from immunoSEQ multiplex PCR, and its TCRdb copy is limited to in-frame clones, with some not included. The sample gives 150,000 to 200,000 clones, around 85% of which show up once; about 1.8% is in the top ten. Sample: PBMCs. These receptors were taken from a man aged 18 to 29 in good health and CMV-seronegative.

The gene calls are TRBV30 and TRBJ1-1; possible D gene TRBD1, 5 bases. This CDR3 contains 12 residues. V dropped 0 bases and J dropped 10 bases, with 12 bases sitting between them. In germline, CDR1 is GTSNPN, CDR2 SVGIG (reference sequence). The CDR3 DNA sequence: TGTGCCTGGAGTGTACCGGGGGGACGAGCTTTCTTT. Protein sequence: CAWSVPGGRAFF.

V is TRBV6-6 and J is TRBJ1-1, with unresolved D. V lost 2 bases to trimming and J lost 3 bases, with 16 bases between them. The CDR3 extends over 16 amino acids. The germline V gene has CDR1 MNHNY and CDR2 SVGAGI (reference sequence). CDR3 in DNA: TGTGCCAGCAGTTACCGGAGGTTCCGAGCATACACTGAAGCTTTCTTT. This gives the protein CASSYRRFRAYTEAFF.

J is TRBJ2-1 and V is TRBV27; maybe TRBD1 (5 bases). Germline assignment: CDR1 MNHEY and CDR2 SMNVEV (reference sequence). The CDR3 runs to 14 residues. Between the trimmed V and J ends, which lost 5 bases and 5 bases, there was a span of 13 bases. Written as DNA, the CDR3 is TGTGCCAGCAGTCCGCGCAGGGCCCACAATGAGCAGTTCTTC. Its translation: CASSPRRAHNEQFF.

This chain links TRBV5-6 with TRBJ2-3; TRBD2 is a possible D gene (5 bases). Trimming removed 0 bases from V and 4 bases from J, with 9 bases in between. CDR3 length: 14 amino acids. Germline assignment: CDR1 SGHDT and CDR2 YYEEEE. Here the CDR3 DNA reads TGTGCCAGCAGCTTGGGAGGGCCCTCAGATACGCAGTATTTT. Amino acid sequence: CASSLGGPSDTQYF.

This rearrangement joins TRBV19 to TRBJ1-2; 8 bases are a match to TRBD1. The V gene's germline CDR1 is LNHDA and CDR2 SQIVND (reference sequence). The CDR3 is made up of 13 amino acids. V gave up 5 bases and J gave up 7 bases; unmatched junction bases: 6. In DNA form, the CDR3 reads TGTGCCAGTAGTCCCCTGGACAGGGTTGGCTACACCTTC. Its translation is CASSPLDRVGYTF. The entire variable domain, with the rest obtained from reference TRBV19 and TRBJ1-2, is as follows: DGGITQSPKYLFRKEGQNVTLSCEQNLNHDAMYWYRQDPGQGLRLIYYSQIVNDFQKGDIAEGYSVSREKKESFPLTVTSAQKNPTAFYLCASSPLDRVGYTFGSGTRLTVV.

The CDR3 reads CASSSGQGKMIAGVYEQYF. As DNA, the CDR3 is TGTGCCAGCAGCTCCGGACAGGGGAAAATGATAGCGGGAGTCTACGAGCAGTACTTC. The rearrangement links TRBV5-6 to TRBJ2-7; possibly TRBD1 or TRBD2 for D (9 bases each). The ends were cut back, 3 bases at V and 3 bases at J, with 28 bases in the middle. CDR1 and CDR2 from the germline V gene are SGHDT and YYEEEE. CDR3 length: 19 residues.

V is TRBV10-3 and J is TRBJ2-7; TRBD1 agrees at 10 bases. Germline V gene data show CDR1 as ENHRY and CDR2 as SYGVKD. This CDR3 contains 18 residues. V shed 6 bases, J shed 0 bases, and the junction held 14 bases outside the gene matches. This CDR3 reads CAIRTQTGGSKNSYEQYF. The CDR3 nucleotides are TGTGCCATCAGAACTCAGACAGGGGGCTCCAAGAACTCCTACGAGCAGTACTTC.

The chain has TRBV7-3 and TRBJ2-3; 9 positions agree with TRBD1. The V and J ends lost 5 bases and 6 bases, in that order; junction bases with no gene match: 9. The CDR3 is 15 amino acids. Germline-derived CDR1 and CDR2 are SGHTA and FQGTGA. The CDR3 bases are TGTGCCAGCAGCCTGACAGGGGGGAATATGGATACGCAGTATTTT. It is translated as CASSLTGGNMDTQYF.

This clone showed up just a few times. This sequence joins TRBV13 and TRBJ1-1; D perhaps matches TRBD1 (5 bases). Germline V CDR1 and CDR2: PRHDT, FYEKMQ (reference sequence). Trimming removed 6 bases at V and 3 bases at J, with 20 bases between. This CDR3 contains 16 residues. The CDR3 loop is CASRLRGDGEDTEAFF. The CDR3 region has the DNA TGTGCCAGCAGGTTACGGGGGGACGGGGAGGACACTGAAGCTTTCTTT.

V is TRBV18 and J is TRBJ1-2, with D tentatively TRBD1 (6 bases). The CDR3 is made up of 17 amino acids. CDR1 is KGHSH and CDR2 is LQKENI in the germline V gene. Trimming left V 4 bases short and J 3 bases short, with 21 bases between. CDR3 nucleotides: TGTGCCAGCTCACTGAACAGGGTTGAATCCTCAGACTATGGCTACACCTTC. Translation: CASSLNRVESSDYGYTF.

This clone was seen only a few times. This chain joins TRBV4-1 and TRBJ2-1, with TRBD2 identical over 8 bases. The CDR3 has 17 residues. Germline V gene sequence: CDR1 MGHRA, CDR2 YSYEKL. After removal of 0 bases from V and 3 bases from J, the junction contained 7 bases not matched to a gene. The CDR3 coding sequence is TGCGCCAGCAGCCAAGAACCGCCAAGCGGGGGCTACAATGAGCAGTTCTTC. It is translated as CASSQEPPSGGYNEQFF.

This chain links TRBV25-1 with TRBJ2-3, with 10 bases matching TRBD1. This CDR3 spans 16 amino acids. J gave up 2 bases and V 4 bases, and 6 bases lay outside the gene matches. Per germline, CDR1 MGHDK and CDR2 SYGVNS. The CDR3 is CASSVLGQGNTDTQYF. The CDR3 DNA reads as TGTGCCAGCAGTGTCTTGGGACAGGGGAACACAGATACGCAGTATTTT.

This rearrangement joins TRBV6-5 to TRBJ2-5; perhaps TRBD2 as D (5 bases). Between the trimmed V and J ends, which lost 5 bases and 4 bases, there was a span of 11 bases. CDR1 is MNHEY, CDR2 SVGAGI, per germline. The CDR3 is 13 residues long. CDR3 sequence reads: CASSQRRGETQYF. As DNA, the CDR3 is TGTGCCAGCAGTCAGCGCCGGGGAGAGACCCAGTACTTC.

The V and J genes are TRBV19 and TRBJ2-3; 8 bases align to TRBD1. Unmatched junction bases numbered 9, after V lost 5 bases and J lost 5 bases. The V gene's germline CDR1 is LNHDA and CDR2 SQIVND (reference sequence). CDR3 length: 15 amino acids. CDR3 DNA sequence: TGTGCCAGTAGTGTGGACAGGGAATTGGGAGATACGCAGTATTTT. Its protein product is CASSVDRELGDTQYF.

CDR3: CASSLYTGVEQYF. The CDR3, as DNA: TGTGCCAGCAGCTTATACACAGGGGTCGAGCAGTACTTC. V usage is TRBV5-6 and J usage is TRBJ2-7, with 7 bases identical to TRBD1. The V segment lost 2 bases and the J segment 6 bases; nucleotides outside the gene matches: 5. CDR3 length: 13 amino acids. The germline gives CDR1 SGHDT, CDR2 YYEEEE.

The CDR3 bases are TGTGCCACCAGCAGAGACAGGGTTTATGAAAAACTGTTTTTT. Protein sequence: CATSRDRVYEKLFF. The J gene is TRBJ1-4, the V gene TRBV15, with a tentative D call TRBD1 (5 bases). The CDR3 consists of 14 residues. Germline CDR1 reads LNHNV; CDR2 reads YYDKDF (reference sequence). V lost 0 bases and J 6 bases, leaving 8 bases between the germline ends.

V is TRBV6-4 and J is TRBJ1-4; D ambiguous. Germline values: CDR1 MRHNA, CDR2 SNTAGT. V shed 5 bases and J shed 8 bases, with 12 bases lying between them. CDR3 length: 13 amino acids. This CDR3 is CASSLNIGEKLFF. The CDR3 nucleotides read TGTGCCAGCAGTCTAAATATCGGGGAAAAACTGTTTTTT.

The sample holds a few counts of this clone. This rearrangement joins TRBV11-2 to TRBJ2-7; 9 nucleotides line up with TRBD2. The CDR3 contains 15 residues. Germline V lookup: CDR1 SGHAT, CDR2 FQNNGV. The trim removed 4 bases at V and 6 bases at J, leaving 10 bases unmatched. CDR3 bases: TGTGCCAGCAGCTCCTCCGGGACTAGCATGGGCGAGCAGTACTTC. This sequence encodes CASSSSGTSMGEQYF.

This chain uses TRBV28 with TRBJ2-7, with 10 bases aligning to TRBD2. The CDR3 runs to 14 residues. After removal of 3 bases from V and 6 bases from J, the junction contained 5 bases not matched to a gene. The germline V gene has CDR1 MDHEN and CDR2 SYDVKM. CDR3 nucleotides: TGTGCCAGCAGTTTGCTAGCGGGAGCGGGCGAGCAGTACTTC. Protein product: CASSLLAGAGEQYF.

The chain recombines TRBV5-1 with TRBJ2-6; no firm D call. Germline lookup yields CDR1 SGHRS and CDR2 YFSETQ. There are 16 residues in the CDR3. V was shortened by 0 bases and J by 0 bases, with 7 bases between the two germline ends. CDR3 nucleotides: TGCGCCAGCAGCTTGGTGCGGTCCTCTGGGGCCAACGTCCTGACTTTC. Amino acids: CASSLVRSSGANVLTF.

This chain joins TRBV5-6 and TRBJ2-7; 13 bases fit TRBD2. The germline V gene encodes CDR1 SGHDT and CDR2 YYEEEE. This CDR3 contains 16 residues. Unmatched junction bases numbered 3, after V lost 0 bases and J lost 3 bases. CDR3 sequence (DNA): TGTGCCAGCAGCTTGGCCGGACTAGCGGGAGACTACGAGCAGTACTTC. Translated: CASSLAGLAGDYEQYF.

The CDR3 bases are TGTGCCAGCACCTCGACTCAGATGACAGCAACGCAGTATTTT. Translated, it gives CASTSTQMTATQYF. This chain joins TRBV2 and TRBJ2-3; D is perhaps TRBD1 (5 bases). The CDR3 sequence is 14 residues long. Germline CDR1 is SNHLY and CDR2 is FYNNEI. Trimming took off 7 bases at V and 9 bases at J, with 20 bases between the two ends.

The chain links TRBV28 to TRBJ2-7; the match to TRBD1 covers 8 bases. Germline V CDR1 and CDR2: MDHEN, SYDVKM. The CDR3 extends over 15 amino acids. After removal of 2 bases from V and 4 bases from J, the junction contained 7 bases not matched to a gene. The CDR3 DNA sequence: TGTGCCAGCAGTTTAGCCCCCCAGGGGGCGTACGAGCAGTACTTC. It translates to CASSLAPQGAYEQYF.

The chain recombines TRBV7-2 with TRBJ1-5, with D hard to call. This CDR3 spans 18 amino acids. Germline V gene sequence: CDR1 SGHTA, CDR2 FQGNSA. V lost 0 bases to trimming and J lost 0 bases, with 15 bases between them. The CDR3 reads CASSLALGPSYSNQPQHF. The CDR3 DNA is TGTGCCAGCAGCTTAGCGCTGGGCCCCTCCTATAGCAATCAGCCCCAGCATTTT.

This clone has only a few counts. This rearrangement joins TRBV6-1 to TRBJ1-4; TRBD1 matches 7 bases. The CDR3 totals 14 residues. J lost 8 bases, V lost 3 bases, and 6 bases had no gene match. Germline-derived CDR1 and CDR2 are MNHNS and SASEGT. The DNA for the CDR3 is TGTGCCAGCAGTGAGACAGGGTCGAGAGAAAAACTGTTTTTT. It yields the protein CASSETGSREKLFF.

This clone was seen a handful of times. The chain uses TRBV9 and TRBJ1-1, with D perhaps TRBD1 (6 bases). Germline CDR1 and CDR2: SGDLS and YYNGEE. V gave up 0 bases and J gave up 5 bases, with 20 bases separating them. The CDR3 contains 17 residues. CDR3 bases: TGTGCCAGCAGCGTAGGTTATAGGGTCAGGGGAGGGACTGAAGCTTTCTTT. The encoded protein is CASSVGYRVRGGTEAFF.

CDR3 DNA sequence: TGTGCCAGTAGTATGCGGGTCTCTCAAGAGACCCAGTACTTC. Its translation is CASSMRVSQETQYF. The chain couples TRBV19 to TRBJ2-5, with D possibly being TRBD2 (5 bases). The CDR3 runs to 14 residues. Trimming stripped 3 bases from V and 2 bases from J, with 10 bases between. CDR1 LNHDA and CDR2 SQIVND come from the germline V gene (reference sequence).

The sample holds one count of this clone. For the CDR3, the DNA is TGTGCTAGTGGTTTGGCCCGGACAGATATCAATGAGCAGTTCTTC. Translated: CASGLARTDINEQFF. The chain joins TRBV12-5 to TRBJ2-1, with D maybe TRBD1 (6 bases). Germline CDR1 LGHNT, CDR2 FRNRAP. The CDR3 length is 15 residues. V was shortened by 1 base and J by 6 bases, with 13 bases between the two germline ends.

The chain is built from TRBV9 and TRBJ2-1; the match to TRBD2 covers 10 bases. The germline gives CDR1 SGDLS, CDR2 YYNGEE. This CDR3 is 15 amino acids long. V lost 0 bases to trimming and J lost 7 bases; unmatched junction nucleotides: 4. The DNA of the CDR3 is TGTGCCAGCAGCGTAGCGGAACTAGCGGGGAATGAGCAGTTCTTC. This sequence encodes CASSVAELAGNEQFF. Full variable domain (outside the CDR3, taken from reference TRBV9 and TRBJ2-1): DSGVTQTPKHLITATGQRVTLRCSPRSGDLSVYWYQQSLDQGLQFLIQYYNGEERAKGNILERFSAQQFPDLHSELNLSSLELGDSALYFCASSVAELAGNEQFFGPGTRLTVL.